This T cell receptor beta chain was recorded in a study of molecular identifiers for immune sequencing clone quantification. As concerns this clonotype: A junction end diverges from the germline sequence, so it may reflect a read error.

Looked up from germline, CDR1 is MDHEN and CDR2 is SYDVKM. This CDR3 is built from 16 residues. TCRdb re-called the PCR reads with MiXCR, one entry per CDR3 protein. The sample lists about 36,000 distinct CDR3 sequences, roughly 18% occurring once. The sequencing input was naive CD8+ T cells from blood, with Jurkat cell RNA spiked in. Subset defined: FACS-sorted CD8+CD4-CCR7+CD45RA+ naive T cells. This TCR was sampled from a human donor in good health. Some libraries in this study had Jurkat cell RNA spiked in. The chain couples TRBV28 to TRBJ2-3; D possibly matches TRBD1 or TRBD2 (5 bases each). As DNA, the CDR3 is TGTGCCGGCAGTCCCGGGACGCATGTTCTTGGAGATACGCAGTATTTT. The encoded protein is CAGSPGTHVLGDTQYF.